This T cell receptor beta chain stems from a study of shared T cell receptors in the human thymus. Some clones are missing from TCRdb's copy, which holds only in-frame ones; the method was immunoSEQ multiplex PCR. Found here are 500,000 to 850,000 clones, approximately 89% of them singletons; the top ten hold 0.0094%. The J segment lost 0 bases and the V segment lost 4 bases, leaving 12 bases of the junction unmatched. From germline, CDR1 is MDHEN and CDR2 SYDVKM. The CDR3 has 18 residues. These records were also assigned to another study, of human thymus T cells. That work states: Corrective surgery for congenital heart defects was being performed on the healthy Finnish infants who were the donors. Resections that were taken during corrective heart surgery supplied the thymus tissue. Repertoires sampled from thymus and blood appeared biased in V and J gene usage.

The source material was thymocytes. The TCR originated in a boy in the first two years of life with a congenital heart defect. The V and J genes are TRBV28 and TRBJ1-3; 7 bases agree with TRBD1. CDR3: CASSSPGWGDSSGNTIYF. DNA for the CDR3: TGTGCCAGCAGTTCCCCCGGATGGGGGGACAGCTCTGGAAACACCATATATTTT.